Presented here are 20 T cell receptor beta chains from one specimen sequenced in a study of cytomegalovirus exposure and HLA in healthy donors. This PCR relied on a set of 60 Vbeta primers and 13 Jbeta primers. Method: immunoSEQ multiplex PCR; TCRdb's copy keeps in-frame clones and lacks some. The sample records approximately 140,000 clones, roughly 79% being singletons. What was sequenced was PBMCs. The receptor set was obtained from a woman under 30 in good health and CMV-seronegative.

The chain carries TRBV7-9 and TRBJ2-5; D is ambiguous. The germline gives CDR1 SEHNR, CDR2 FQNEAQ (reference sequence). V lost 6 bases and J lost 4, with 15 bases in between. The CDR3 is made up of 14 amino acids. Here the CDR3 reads CASSSIGWRETQYF. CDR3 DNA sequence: TGTGCCAGCAGTTCCATCGGATGGAGAGAGACCCAGTACTTC.

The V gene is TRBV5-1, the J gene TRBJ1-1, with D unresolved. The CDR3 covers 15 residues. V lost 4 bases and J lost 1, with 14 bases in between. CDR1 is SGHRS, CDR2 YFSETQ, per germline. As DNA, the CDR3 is TGCGCCAGCAGCCTGTCTCTCGGGAAGAACACTGAAGCTTTCTTT. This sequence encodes CASSLSLGKNTEAFF. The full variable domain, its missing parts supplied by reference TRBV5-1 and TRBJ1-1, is KAGVTQTPRYLIKTRGQQVTLSCSPISGHRSVSWYQQTPGQGLQFLFEYFSETQRNKGNFPGRFSGRQFSNSRSEMNVSTLELGDSALYLCASSLSLGKNTEAFFGQGTRLTVV.

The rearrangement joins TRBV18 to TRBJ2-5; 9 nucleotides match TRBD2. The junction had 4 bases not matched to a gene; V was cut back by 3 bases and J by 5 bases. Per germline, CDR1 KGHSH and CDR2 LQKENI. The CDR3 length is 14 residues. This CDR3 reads CASSPGLAGETQYF. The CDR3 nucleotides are TGTGCCAGCTCACCGGGACTAGCCGGCGAGACCCAGTACTTC. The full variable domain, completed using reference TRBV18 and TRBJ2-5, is NAGVMQNPRHLVRRRGQEARLRCSPMKGHSHVYWYRQLPEEGLKFMVYLQKENIIDESGMPKERFSAEFPKEGPSILRIQQVVRGDSAAYFCASSPGLAGETQYFGPGTRLLVL.

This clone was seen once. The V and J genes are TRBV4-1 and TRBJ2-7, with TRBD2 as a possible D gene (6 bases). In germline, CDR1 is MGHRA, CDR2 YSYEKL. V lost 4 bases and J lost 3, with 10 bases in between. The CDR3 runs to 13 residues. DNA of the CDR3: TGCGCCAGCAGCCCGCGACTAGGCTACGAGCAGTACTTC. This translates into CASSPRLGYEQYF.

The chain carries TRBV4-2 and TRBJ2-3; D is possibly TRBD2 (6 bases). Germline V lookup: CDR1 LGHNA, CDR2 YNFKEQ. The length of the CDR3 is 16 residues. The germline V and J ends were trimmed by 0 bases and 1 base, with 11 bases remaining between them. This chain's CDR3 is CASSQDAASGTDTQYF. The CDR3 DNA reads TGTGCCAGCAGCCAAGACGCGGCTAGCGGCACAGATACGCAGTATTTT.

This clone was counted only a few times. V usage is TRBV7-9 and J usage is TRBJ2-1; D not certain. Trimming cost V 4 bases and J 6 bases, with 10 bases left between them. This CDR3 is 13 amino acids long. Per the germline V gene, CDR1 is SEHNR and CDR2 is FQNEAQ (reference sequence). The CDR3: CASSSTPFNEQFF. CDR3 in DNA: TGTGCCAGCAGCTCTACTCCGTTCAATGAGCAGTTCTTC.

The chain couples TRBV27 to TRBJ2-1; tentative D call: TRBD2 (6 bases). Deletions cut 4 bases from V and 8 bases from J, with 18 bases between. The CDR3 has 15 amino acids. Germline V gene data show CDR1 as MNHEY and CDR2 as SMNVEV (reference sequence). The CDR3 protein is CASSSRLGRKHEQFF. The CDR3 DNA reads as TGTGCCAGCAGTTCCCGACTCGGGAGAAAGCATGAGCAGTTCTTC.

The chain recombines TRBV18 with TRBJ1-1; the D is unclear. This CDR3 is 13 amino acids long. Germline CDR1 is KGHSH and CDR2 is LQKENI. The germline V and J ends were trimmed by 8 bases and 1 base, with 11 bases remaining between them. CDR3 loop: CASPENRNTEAFF. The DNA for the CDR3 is TGTGCCAGCCCCGAGAACCGGAACACTGAAGCTTTCTTT.

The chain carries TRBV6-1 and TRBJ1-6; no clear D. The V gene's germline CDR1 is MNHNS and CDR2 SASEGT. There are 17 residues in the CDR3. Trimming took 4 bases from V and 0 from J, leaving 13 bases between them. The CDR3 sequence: CASSATEGGSYNSPLHF. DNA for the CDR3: TGTGCCAGCAGTGCCACAGAGGGAGGCTCCTATAATTCACCCCTCCACTTT.

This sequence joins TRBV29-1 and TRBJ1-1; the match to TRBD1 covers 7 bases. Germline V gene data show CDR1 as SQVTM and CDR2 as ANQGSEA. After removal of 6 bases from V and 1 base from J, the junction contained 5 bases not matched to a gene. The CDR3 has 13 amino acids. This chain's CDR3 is CSVADRKNTEAFF. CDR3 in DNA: TGCAGCGTCGCGGACAGGAAGAACACTGAAGCTTTCTTT.

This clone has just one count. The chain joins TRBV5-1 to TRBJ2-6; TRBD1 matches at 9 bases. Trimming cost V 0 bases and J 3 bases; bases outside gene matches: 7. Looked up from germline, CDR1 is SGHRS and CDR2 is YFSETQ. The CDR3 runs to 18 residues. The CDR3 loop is CASSLAGQGSIGANVLTF. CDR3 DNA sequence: TGCGCCAGCAGCTTGGCGGGACAGGGTTCTATTGGGGCCAACGTCCTGACTTTC.

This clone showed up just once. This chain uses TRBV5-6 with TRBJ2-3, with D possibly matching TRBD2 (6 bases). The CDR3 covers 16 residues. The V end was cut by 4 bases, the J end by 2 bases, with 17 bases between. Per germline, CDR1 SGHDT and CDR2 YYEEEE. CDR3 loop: CASSPRDGTFTDTQYF. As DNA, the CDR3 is TGTGCCAGCAGCCCCCGGGACGGGACTTTCACAGATACGCAGTATTTT.

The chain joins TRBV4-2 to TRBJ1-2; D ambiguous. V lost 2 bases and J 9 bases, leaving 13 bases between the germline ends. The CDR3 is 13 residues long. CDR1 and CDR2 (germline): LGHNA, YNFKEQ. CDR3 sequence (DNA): TGTGCCAGCAGCCAAAACGAAGAGGATAGCTACACCTTC. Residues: CASSQNEEDSYTF.

The CDR3 sequence is CASSPLGQAEAFF. Written as DNA, the CDR3 is TGCGCCAGCAGCCCCCTAGGACAGGCTGAAGCTTTCTTT. The chain recombines TRBV5-1 with TRBJ1-1; 7 positions agree with TRBD1. Trimming took 4 bases from V and 6 from J; bases not matched to a gene: 6. The CDR3 covers 13 residues. Germline V CDR1 and CDR2: SGHRS, YFSETQ.

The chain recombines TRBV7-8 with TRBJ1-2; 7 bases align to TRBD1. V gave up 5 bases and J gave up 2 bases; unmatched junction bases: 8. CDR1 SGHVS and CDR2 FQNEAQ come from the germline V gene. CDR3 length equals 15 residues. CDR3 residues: CASSLHDRDNYGYTF. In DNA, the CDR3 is TGTGCCAGCAGCCTCCACGACAGGGACAACTATGGCTACACCTTC.

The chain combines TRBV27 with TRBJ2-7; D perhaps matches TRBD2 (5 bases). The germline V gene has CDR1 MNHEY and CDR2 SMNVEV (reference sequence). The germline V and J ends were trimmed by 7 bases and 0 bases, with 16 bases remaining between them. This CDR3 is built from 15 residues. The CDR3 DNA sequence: TGTGCCAGCATGGCCACCCTCCGGGGCTCCTACGAGCAGTACTTC. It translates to CASMATLRGSYEQYF.

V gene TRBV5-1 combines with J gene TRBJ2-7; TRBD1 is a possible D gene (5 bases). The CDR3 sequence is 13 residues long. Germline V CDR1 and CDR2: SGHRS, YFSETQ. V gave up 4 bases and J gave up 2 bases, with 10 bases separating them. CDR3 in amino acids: CASSTDSTYEQYF. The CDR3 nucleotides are TGCGCCAGCAGCACCGACAGTACCTACGAGCAGTACTTC.

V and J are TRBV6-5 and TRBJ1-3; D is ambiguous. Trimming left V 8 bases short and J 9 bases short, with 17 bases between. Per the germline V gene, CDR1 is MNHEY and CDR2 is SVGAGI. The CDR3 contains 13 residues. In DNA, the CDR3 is TGTGCCAGCCGGCTAGGCGGAGAACCCACCATATATTTT. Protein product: CASRLGGEPTIYF.

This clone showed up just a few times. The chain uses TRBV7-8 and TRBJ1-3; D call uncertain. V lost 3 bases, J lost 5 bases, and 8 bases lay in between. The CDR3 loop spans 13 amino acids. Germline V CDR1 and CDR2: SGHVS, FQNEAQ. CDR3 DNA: TGTGCCAGCAGCTTGCCCGGTCGAAACACCATATATTTT. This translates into CASSLPGRNTIYF.

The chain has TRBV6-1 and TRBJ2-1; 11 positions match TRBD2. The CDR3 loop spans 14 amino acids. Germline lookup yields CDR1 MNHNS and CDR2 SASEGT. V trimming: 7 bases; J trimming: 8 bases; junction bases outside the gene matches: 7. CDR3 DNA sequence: TGTGCCAGCATATTAGCGGGAGGGCCTGATGAGCAGTTCTTC. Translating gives CASILAGGPDEQFF.